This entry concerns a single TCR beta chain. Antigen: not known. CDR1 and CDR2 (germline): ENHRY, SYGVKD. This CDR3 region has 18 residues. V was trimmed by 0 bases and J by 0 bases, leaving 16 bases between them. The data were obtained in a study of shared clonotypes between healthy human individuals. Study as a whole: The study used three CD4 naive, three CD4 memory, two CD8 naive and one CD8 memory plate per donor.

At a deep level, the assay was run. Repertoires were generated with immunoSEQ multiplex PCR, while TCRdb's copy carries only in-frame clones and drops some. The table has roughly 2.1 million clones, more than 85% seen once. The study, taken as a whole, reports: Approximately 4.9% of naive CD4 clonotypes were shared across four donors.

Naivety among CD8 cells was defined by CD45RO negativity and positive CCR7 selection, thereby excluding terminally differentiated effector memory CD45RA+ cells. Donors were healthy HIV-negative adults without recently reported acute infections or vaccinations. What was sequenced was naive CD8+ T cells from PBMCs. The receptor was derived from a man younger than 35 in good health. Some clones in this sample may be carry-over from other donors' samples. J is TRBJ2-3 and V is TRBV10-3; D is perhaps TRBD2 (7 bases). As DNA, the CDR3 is TGTGCCATCAGTGAGTCGACTTTCGGGGGGCTAAGCACAGATACGCAGTATTTT. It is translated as CAISESTFGGLSTDTQYF.